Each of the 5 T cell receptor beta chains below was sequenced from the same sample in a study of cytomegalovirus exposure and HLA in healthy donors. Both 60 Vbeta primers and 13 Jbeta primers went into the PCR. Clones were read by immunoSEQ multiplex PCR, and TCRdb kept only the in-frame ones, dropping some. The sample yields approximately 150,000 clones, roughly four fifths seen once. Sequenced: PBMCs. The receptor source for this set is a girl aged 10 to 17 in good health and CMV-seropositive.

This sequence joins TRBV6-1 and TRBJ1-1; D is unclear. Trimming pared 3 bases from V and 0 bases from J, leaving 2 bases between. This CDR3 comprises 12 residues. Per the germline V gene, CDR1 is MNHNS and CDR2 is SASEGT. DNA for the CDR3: TGTGCCAGCAGTGATATGAACACTGAAGCTTTCTTT. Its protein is CASSDMNTEAFF.

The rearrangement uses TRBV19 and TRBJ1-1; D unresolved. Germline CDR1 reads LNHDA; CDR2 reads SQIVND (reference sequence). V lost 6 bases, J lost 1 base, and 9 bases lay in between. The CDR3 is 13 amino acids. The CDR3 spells CASRNSGNTEAFF. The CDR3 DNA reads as TGTGCCAGTAGGAACTCGGGGAACACTGAAGCTTTCTTT.

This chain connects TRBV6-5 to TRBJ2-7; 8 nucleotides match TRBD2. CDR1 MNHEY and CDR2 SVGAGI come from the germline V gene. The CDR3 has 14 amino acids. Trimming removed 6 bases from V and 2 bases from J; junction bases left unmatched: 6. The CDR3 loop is CASRHGREAYEQYF. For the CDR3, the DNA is TGTGCCAGCAGGCACGGGAGGGAGGCCTACGAGCAGTACTTC.

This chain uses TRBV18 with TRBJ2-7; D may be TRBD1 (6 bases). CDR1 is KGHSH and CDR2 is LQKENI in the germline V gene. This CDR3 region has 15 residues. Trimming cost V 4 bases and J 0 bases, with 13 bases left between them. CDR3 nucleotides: TGTGCCAGCTCACAAATGGACAGAAGCTCCTACGAGCAGTACTTC. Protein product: CASSQMDRSSYEQYF. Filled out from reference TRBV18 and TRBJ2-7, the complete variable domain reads NAGVMQNPRHLVRRRGQEARLRCSPMKGHSHVYWYRQLPEEGLKFMVYLQKENIIDESGMPKERFSAEFPKEGPSILRIQQVVRGDSAAYFCASSQMDRSSYEQYFGPGTRLTVT.

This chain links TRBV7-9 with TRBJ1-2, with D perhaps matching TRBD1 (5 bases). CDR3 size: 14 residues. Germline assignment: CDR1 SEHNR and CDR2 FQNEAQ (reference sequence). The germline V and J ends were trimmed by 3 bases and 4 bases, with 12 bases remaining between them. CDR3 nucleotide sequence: TGTGCCAGCAGCTTTAAGGGAGGGGCCTATGGCTACACCTTC. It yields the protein CASSFKGGAYGYTF. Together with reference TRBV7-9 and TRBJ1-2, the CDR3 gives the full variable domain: DTGVSQNPRHKITKRGQNVTFRCDPISEHNRLYWYRQTLGQGPEFLTYFQNEAQLEKSRLLSDRFSAERPKGSFSTLEIQRTEQGDSAMYLCASSFKGGAYGYTFGSGTRLTVV.